What follows describes a single TCR beta chain. The antigen remains unidentified. TCRdb independently ran MiXCR on the reads; one entry per CDR3 protein. Of some 320,000 distinct CDR3 sequences listed, 8% to 9.5% are singletons. The data were obtained in a study of T cell repertoires in cytomegalovirus infection. Study background: Evidence of both CMV infection and a matching HLA type came from public TCR beta signatures. Points from the study as a whole: Within the response measured ex vivo, HLA-C-restricted CMV-specific TCR beta clonotypes were dominant. Cumulative frequency (of public TCR beta family members) identified carriers of CMV plus the relevant HLA.

The length of the CDR3 is 16 residues. Germline CDR1 and CDR2: LNHDA and SQIVND (reference sequence). The junction had 11 bases not matched to a gene; V was cut back by 6 bases and J by 0 bases. The V and J genes are TRBV19 and TRBJ2-7; 7 bases line up with TRBD1. This receptor was taken from a human donor in good health (CMV status not recorded). Some clones in this sample may be carry-over from other donors' samples. The sample comprised PBMCs. The CDR3 DNA reads TGTGCCAGTAGCCTGACACAGGGGTCGACCTCCTACGAGCAGTACTTC. Protein: CASSLTQGSTSYEQYF.